This passage covers 25 T cell receptor beta chains from one sample sequenced in a study of CD8+ T cells in alopecia areata. Following RNA extraction, reverse transcription yielded cDNA that acted as the sequencing template. Some clones are missing from TCRdb's copy, which holds only in-frame ones; the method was immunoSEQ multiplex PCR. The repertoire holds around 140,000 clones, 87% seen once, with roughly 15% in the top ten. The sample in question was CD8+ T cells sorted from blood, obtained at week 0. The receptors stem from a human donor with alopecia areata.

The J gene is TRBJ2-7, the V gene TRBV6-1; 7 bases align to TRBD1. Looked up from germline, CDR1 is MNHNS and CDR2 is SASEGT. The CDR3 runs to 13 residues. V was clipped by 4 bases and J by 3 bases; unmatched bases: 3. CDR3 in amino acids: CASSGDSNYEQYF. In DNA form, the CDR3 reads TGTGCCAGCAGTGGGGACAGTAACTACGAGCAGTACTTC.

The rearrangement uses TRBV7-9 and TRBJ1-4; 7 bases are a match to TRBD1. J lost 1 base, V lost 6 bases, and 2 bases had no gene match. Looked up from germline, CDR1 is SEHNR and CDR2 is FQNEAQ (reference sequence). The CDR3 extends over 14 amino acids. CDR3: CASRGGGTNEKLFF. DNA for the CDR3: TGTGCCAGCAGAGGGGGCGGAACTAATGAAAAACTGTTTTTT.

The genes are TRBV4-2 and TRBJ1-4, with D possibly being TRBD1 (5 bases). This CDR3 has 15 amino acids. Germline loops: CDR1 LGHNA, CDR2 YNFKEQ. Trimming took off 0 bases at V and 7 bases at J, with 12 bases between the two ends. The CDR3 DNA is TGTGCCAGCAGCCAAGATTCAGGGATTGTTGAAAAACTGTTTTTT. It is translated as CASSQDSGIVEKLFF.

This chain joins TRBV19 and TRBJ2-7; perhaps TRBD2 as D (6 bases). With 3 bases removed from V and 0 bases from J, the gap between germline ends came to 9 bases. Germline CDR1 LNHDA, CDR2 SQIVND (reference sequence). This CDR3 comprises 14 residues. CDR3 bases: TGTGCCAGTAGTATCGGGACTGGCTCCTACGAGCAGTACTTC. Translation: CASSIGTGSYEQYF.

The chain employs TRBV7-8 and TRBJ2-1; no definite D call. The germline V and J ends were trimmed by 1 base and 5 bases, with 3 bases remaining between them. CDR1 and CDR2 from the germline V gene are SGHVS and FQNEAQ. The CDR3 is made up of 12 amino acids. The CDR3 DNA reads as TGTGCCAGCAGCTTAGAGAACAATGAGCAGTTCTTC. It yields the protein CASSLENNEQFF. The full variable domain, completed using reference TRBV7-8 and TRBJ2-1, is GAGVSQSPRYKVAKRGQDVALRCDPISGHVSLFWYQQALGQGPEFLTYFQNEAQLDKSGLPSDRFFAERPEGSVSTLKIQRTQQEDSAVYLCASSLENNEQFFGPGTRLTVL.

Only one count was recorded for this clone. The J gene is TRBJ2-2, the V gene TRBV25-1; D could derive from TRBD1 or TRBD2 (5 bases each). The CDR3 extends over 14 amino acids. V was pared by 9 bases and J by 0 bases, with 11 bases between. The V gene's germline CDR1 is MGHDK and CDR2 SYGVNS. CDR3 nucleotide sequence: TGTGCCAGTCGAGGGGTTTCGAACACCGGGGAGCTGTTTTTT. As protein: CASRGVSNTGELFF.

The V call is TRBV29-1, the J call TRBJ2-7, with D unclear. The CDR3 spans 12 residues. Trimming took off 5 bases at V and 0 bases at J, with 8 bases between the two ends. Germline V lookup: CDR1 SQVTM, CDR2 ANQGSEA. This CDR3 is CSVMTISYEQYF. The DNA for the CDR3 is TGCAGCGTTATGACGATCTCCTACGAGCAGTACTTC.

V gene TRBV29-1 combines with J gene TRBJ2-1; D call uncertain. The CDR3 contains 13 residues. Germline V gives CDR1 SQVTM, CDR2 ANQGSEA. Trimming left V 1 base short and J 3 bases short, with 7 bases between. CDR3 sequence (DNA): TGCAGCGTTGAAGGAGATGTCTACAATGAGCAGTTCTTC. Protein sequence: CSVEGDVYNEQFF.

This sequence joins TRBV11-2 and TRBJ2-7; 9 bases align to TRBD1. The CDR3 is 18 residues long. Losses at the gene ends were 0 bases for V and 3 bases for J; bases not matched to a gene: 12. The V gene's germline CDR1 is SGHAT and CDR2 FQNNGV. The CDR3 reads CASSLDSWNRGPSYEQYF. The CDR3 DNA reads as TGTGCCAGCAGCTTAGACTCCTGGAACAGGGGGCCTAGCTACGAGCAGTACTTC. The full variable domain, in which reference TRBV11-2 and TRBJ2-7 provide the parts outside the CDR3, is EAGVAQSPRYKIIEKRQSVAFWCNPISGHATLYWYQQILGQGPKLLIQFQNNGVVDDSQLPKDRFSAERLKGVDSTLKIQPAKLEDSAVYLCASSLDSWNRGPSYEQYFGPGTRLTVT.

The chain links TRBV5-8 to TRBJ1-2; a possible D gene is TRBD1 (6 bases). Germline V CDR1 and CDR2: SGHTS, YDEGEE. Trimming removed 3 bases from V and 2 bases from J, with 11 bases in between. The CDR3 loop spans 14 amino acids. CDR3 residues: CASSSDSVNYGYTF. CDR3 DNA: TGTGCCAGCAGCTCGGACAGCGTGAACTATGGCTACACCTTC.

The J gene is TRBJ1-2, the V gene TRBV9; TRBD1 agrees at 7 bases. J lost 3 bases, V lost 3 bases, and 2 bases had no gene match. The CDR3 is 13 amino acids. Germline CDR1 reads SGDLS; CDR2 reads YYNGEE. In nucleotides, the CDR3 is TGTGCCAGCAGCGGACAGGGAGACTATGGCTACACCTTC. It codes for CASSGQGDYGYTF.

The V and J genes are TRBV5-1 and TRBJ1-5; D remains ambiguous. Trimming pared 1 base from V and 5 bases from J, leaving 7 bases between. CDR1 and CDR2 (germline): SGHRS, YFSETQ. The CDR3 is 13 residues long. Here the CDR3 reads CASSLNSYQPQHF. In DNA, the CDR3 is TGCGCCAGCAGCTTGAACAGCTATCAGCCCCAGCATTTT.

CDR3 sequence: CASSSGGREQFF. The CDR3 nucleotides are TGTGCCAGCAGTTCCGGGGGGCGGGAGCAGTTCTTC. This chain connects TRBV7-9 to TRBJ2-1, with D perhaps TRBD2 (7 bases). CDR3 length: 12 residues. Between the trimmed V and J ends, which lost 6 bases and 10 bases, there was a span of 13 bases. Germline loops: CDR1 SEHNR, CDR2 FQNEAQ (reference sequence).

As for this clone: The junction departs from the called germline gene at one end, perhaps through a read error. J is TRBJ2-7 and V is TRBV7-9, with 11 positions matching TRBD2. CDR3 length: 16 residues. Germline values: CDR1 SEHNR, CDR2 FQNEAQ (reference sequence). The CDR3 DNA follows: TGTGCCAGCAGCTCTTATCCGGGACTAGCGGACTACCAGCAGTACTTC. This codes for CASSSYPGLADYQQYF.

The chain recombines TRBV30 with TRBJ2-7; D possibly corresponds to TRBD1 (6 bases). The CDR3 has 13 amino acids. Germline V gene lookup returns CDR1 GTSNPN and CDR2 SVGIG (reference sequence). V lost 0 bases to trimming and J lost 5 bases, with 11 bases between them. This CDR3 is CAWSVGGRNEQYF. CDR3 DNA: TGTGCCTGGAGTGTTGGGGGCAGGAACGAGCAGTACTTC.

The rearrangement uses TRBV2 and TRBJ2-3; no definite D call. This CDR3 is built from 16 residues. Trimming took 2 bases from V and 4 from J, leaving 16 bases between them. In germline, CDR1 is SNHLY, CDR2 FYNNEI. The DNA for the CDR3 is TGTGCCAGCAGTGAAAATTTGGCTGTCCAGGCAGATACGCAGTATTTT. It specifies CASSENLAVQADTQYF.

This clone appeared once. The CDR3 nucleotides are TGCGCCAGCAGCTTGGAACTAGCCAATGAGCAGTTCTTC. Translation: CASSLELANEQFF. J is TRBJ2-1 and V is TRBV5-1; D possibly corresponds to TRBD2 (6 bases). The CDR3 length is 13 residues. V was cut by 0 bases and J by 6 bases, with 7 bases left in between. Germline V CDR1 and CDR2: SGHRS, YFSETQ.

The J gene is TRBJ2-7, the V gene TRBV7-2; D might be TRBD2 (6 bases). The germline CDR1 and CDR2 sequences are SGHTA and FQGNSA. Trimming left V 1 base short and J 2 bases short, with 15 bases between. The CDR3 runs to 16 residues. The CDR3 sequence: CASSLEGGTPPYEQYF. The CDR3 region has the DNA TGTGCCAGCAGCTTAGAAGGAGGGACTCCACCCTACGAGCAGTACTTC. The entire variable domain, with the rest obtained from reference TRBV7-2 and TRBJ2-7, is as follows: GAGVSQSPSNKVTEKGKDVELRCDPISGHTALYWYRQSLGQGLEFLIYFQGNSAPDKSGLPSDRFSAERTGGSVSTLTIQRTQQEDSAVYLCASSLEGGTPPYEQYFGPGTRLTVT.

The genes are TRBV7-9 and TRBJ2-7, with 12 bases aligning to TRBD2. Looked up from germline, CDR1 is SEHNR and CDR2 is FQNEAQ (reference sequence). The CDR3 spans 15 residues. Germline trimming cut 5 bases from V and 3 bases from J; bases unmatched to any gene: 5. In DNA form, the CDR3 reads TGTGCCAGCAGCACCCGGACTAGCGGGGACTACGAGCAGTACTTC. It encodes CASSTRTSGDYEQYF. Full variable domain (missing parts from reference TRBV7-9 and TRBJ2-7): DTGVSQNPRHKITKRGQNVTFRCDPISEHNRLYWYRQTLGQGPEFLTYFQNEAQLEKSRLLSDRFSAERPKGSFSTLEIQRTEQGDSAMYLCASSTRTSGDYEQYFGPGTRLTVT.

This chain joins TRBV9 and TRBJ1-2; D is uncertain. Germline assignment: CDR1 SGDLS and CDR2 YYNGEE. CDR3 length: 10 amino acids. V lost 8 bases, J lost 6 bases, and 8 bases lay in between. The CDR3 protein is CASKEHGYTF. The CDR3 nucleotides are TGTGCCAGTAAAGAACATGGCTACACCTTC.

This clone appeared a single time. V and J are TRBV13 and TRBJ2-7; D is undetermined. From germline, CDR1 is PRHDT and CDR2 FYEKMQ (reference sequence). The CDR3 extends over 11 amino acids. Between the trimmed V and J ends, which lost 3 bases and 6 bases, there was a span of 6 bases. The CDR3 loop reads CASSFMGEQYF. CDR3 coding DNA: TGTGCCAGCAGCTTCATGGGCGAGCAGTACTTC.

V gene TRBV15 combines with J gene TRBJ2-1; D is uncertain. V was shortened by 3 bases and J by 5 bases, with 14 bases between the two germline ends. Looked up from germline, CDR1 is LNHNV and CDR2 is YYDKDF (reference sequence). This CDR3 comprises 15 residues. The CDR3 DNA is TGTGCCACCAGCAGCTTGGGTTCCCCGGACAATGAGCAGTTCTTC. This sequence encodes CATSSLGSPDNEQFF.

J is TRBJ2-7 and V is TRBV27, with D perhaps matching TRBD2 (7 bases). Germline V gene data show CDR1 as MNHEY and CDR2 as SMNVEV (reference sequence). V lost 6 bases, J lost 0 bases, and 12 bases lay in between. The CDR3 is 14 amino acids. The CDR3 reads CASRWGGGSYEQYF. The CDR3 DNA sequence: TGTGCCAGCAGGTGGGGAGGGGGCTCCTACGAGCAGTACTTC.

The chain is built from TRBV29-1 and TRBJ2-7, with no clear D. Germline V gene data show CDR1 as SQVTM and CDR2 as ANQGSEA. V gave up 7 bases and J gave up 6 bases, with 13 bases separating them. This CDR3 comprises 11 residues. In nucleotides, the CDR3 is TGCAGCGCCCTGAGCAGAAGCGAGCAGTACTTC. It codes for CSALSRSEQYF.

The chain joins TRBV7-7 to TRBJ2-1, with 9 positions matching TRBD1. Germline CDR1 is SSHAT and CDR2 is FNYEAQ (reference sequence). The CDR3 extends over 15 amino acids. V gave up 1 base and J gave up 6 bases; unmatched junction bases: 4. CDR3 in DNA: TGTGCCAGCAGCTTAGAGACAGGGGGGTCCAATGAGCAGTTCTTC. Translated, it gives CASSLETGGSNEQFF. The entire variable domain, with the rest obtained from reference TRBV7-7 and TRBJ2-1, is as follows: GAGVSQSPRYKVTKRGQDVTLRCDPISSHATLYWYQQALGQGPEFLTYFNYEAQPDKSGLPSDRFSAERPEGSISTLTIQRTEQRDSAMYRCASSLETGGSNEQFFGPGTRLTVL.